These T cell receptor beta chains were read from a single sample in a study of blood T cell repertoires in COVID-19. The repertoire was sequenced with immunoSEQ multiplex PCR; TCRdb's copy has only in-frame clones and lacks some. The sample holds around 360,000 clones; over 75% are singletons and the top ten take approximately 1.8%. Input material: PBMCs or T cells enriched from blood (not recorded which). The origin of the receptors is a man aged 40-55 years in a cohort exposed to, infected with or recovered from COVID-19 (not recorded which). Each CDR3 is given with its conserved first and last residue.

j_call: TRBJ2-1; v_call: TRBV7-9; cdr3_aa: CASSLSLPGNEQFF
j_call: TRBJ2-2; v_call: TRBV2; cdr3_aa: CASTEGWVGDGELFF
j_call: TRBJ2-4; v_call: TRBV9; cdr3_aa: CASSAGQGWNIQYF
j_call: TRBJ1-5; v_call: TRBV30; cdr3_aa: CAWSVKGLQPQHF
j_call: TRBJ2-5; v_call: TRBV7-9; cdr3_aa: CASSLPRGRKYF
j_call: TRBJ1-2; v_call: TRBV3-1/TRBV3-2; cdr3_aa: CASSQAYTRDRGSHTF
j_call: TRBJ2-5; v_call: TRBV27; cdr3_aa: CASSLSRRASETQYF
j_call: TRBJ1-2; v_call: TRBV5-1; cdr3_aa: CASSLTGTGDGGGYTF
j_call: TRBJ1-5; v_call: TRBV6-4; cdr3_aa: CASSRDSYSNQPQHF
j_call: TRBJ1-2; v_call: TRBV19; cdr3_aa: CASSIVSQVYGYTF
j_call: TRBJ2-1; v_call: TRBV7-9; cdr3_aa: CASSPGSVSVTNYNEQFF
j_call: TRBJ1-4; v_call: TRBV5-1; cdr3_aa: CASSLEGAGEKLFF
j_call: TRBJ1-4; v_call: TRBV25-1; cdr3_aa: CASSEFRTGGEKLFF
j_call: TRBJ2-2; v_call: TRBV7-3; cdr3_aa: CASSLSIGTANTGELFF
j_call: TRBJ2-1; v_call: TRBV11-2; cdr3_aa: CASSPRSTYNEQFF
j_call: TRBJ1-1; v_call: TRBV6-4; cdr3_aa: CASSAGTENTEAFF
j_call: TRBJ1-2; v_call: TRBV6-1; cdr3_aa: CASSERDVNGYTF
j_call: TRBJ1-1; v_call: TRBV7-9; cdr3_aa: CAGIRTVNTEAFF
j_call: TRBJ2-1; v_call: TRBV24-1; cdr3_aa: CATSKSGTSGRDEQFF
j_call: TRBJ2-7; v_call: TRBV24-1; cdr3_aa: CASSGRLQFLAGRTYEQYF
j_call: TRBJ2-6; v_call: TRBV5-1; cdr3_aa: CASSLQGAGANVLTF
j_call: TRBJ1-1; v_call: TRBV2; cdr3_aa: CASSQRQDANTEAFF
j_call: TRBJ1-1; v_call: TRBV10-2; cdr3_aa: CASSSSGVNTEAFF
j_call: TRBJ2-3; v_call: TRBV7-9; cdr3_aa: CASSPGENMADTQYF
j_call: TRBJ1-1; v_call: TRBV5-4; cdr3_aa: CASSRDRGTEAFF
j_call: TRBJ2-1; v_call: TRBV18; cdr3_aa: CASSLREDGGEQFF
j_call: TRBJ2-3; v_call: TRBV5-1; cdr3_aa: CASSYWTSGSPTDTQYF
j_call: TRBJ1-3; v_call: TRBV18; cdr3_aa: CASSPPVAGNTIYF
j_call: TRBJ1-5; v_call: TRBV4-1; cdr3_aa: CASSQGARQGAQPQHF
j_call: TRBJ1-2; v_call: TRBV7-9; cdr3_aa: CASSEDRLLTF